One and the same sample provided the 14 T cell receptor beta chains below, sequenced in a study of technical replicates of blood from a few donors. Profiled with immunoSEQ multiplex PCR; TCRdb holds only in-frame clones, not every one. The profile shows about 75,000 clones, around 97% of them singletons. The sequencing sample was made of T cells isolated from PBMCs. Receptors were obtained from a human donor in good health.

CDR3 sequence (DNA): TGTGCCAGCTCACCCCCGGGCGGCGGGGTTACTGAAGCTTTCTTT. Translating it yields CASSPPGGGVTEAFF. This chain uses TRBV18 with TRBJ1-1; D not resolved. Germline lookup yields CDR1 KGHSH and CDR2 LQKENI. The CDR3 has 15 residues. With 3 bases removed from V and 5 bases from J, the gap between germline ends came to 16 bases.

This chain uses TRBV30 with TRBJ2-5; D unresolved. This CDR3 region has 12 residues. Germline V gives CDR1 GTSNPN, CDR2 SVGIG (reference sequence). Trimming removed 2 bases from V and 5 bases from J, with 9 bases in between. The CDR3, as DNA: TGTGCCTGGAGTTATGGTCAGGAGACCCAGTACTTC. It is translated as CAWSYGQETQYF.

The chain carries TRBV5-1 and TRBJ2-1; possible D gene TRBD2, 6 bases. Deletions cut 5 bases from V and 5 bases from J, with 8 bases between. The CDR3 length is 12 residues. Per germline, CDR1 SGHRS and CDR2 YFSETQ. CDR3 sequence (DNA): TGCGCCAGCAGACAGCGGGACAATGAGCAGTTCTTC. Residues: CASRQRDNEQFF.

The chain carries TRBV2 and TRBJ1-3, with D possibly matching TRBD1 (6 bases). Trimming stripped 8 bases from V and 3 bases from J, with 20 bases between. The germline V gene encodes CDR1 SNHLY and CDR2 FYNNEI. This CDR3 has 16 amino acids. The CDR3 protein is CASRSGWGGLGNTIYF. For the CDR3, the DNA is TGTGCCAGCCGCTCCGGTTGGGGGGGCCTTGGAAACACCATATATTTT.

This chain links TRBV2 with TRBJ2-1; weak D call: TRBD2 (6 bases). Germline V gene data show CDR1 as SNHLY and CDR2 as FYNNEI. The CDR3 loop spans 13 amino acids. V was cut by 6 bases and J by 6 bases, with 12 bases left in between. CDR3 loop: CASRLGTGNEQFF. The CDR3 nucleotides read TGTGCCAGCAGGCTTGGGACTGGCAATGAGCAGTTCTTC.

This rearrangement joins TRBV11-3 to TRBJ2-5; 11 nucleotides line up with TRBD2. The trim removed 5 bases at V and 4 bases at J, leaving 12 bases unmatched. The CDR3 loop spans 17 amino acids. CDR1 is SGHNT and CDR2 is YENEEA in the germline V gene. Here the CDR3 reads CASSPNGRLAGGETQYF. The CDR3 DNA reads TGTGCCAGCAGCCCAAATGGCCGGCTAGCGGGAGGAGAGACCCAGTACTTC.

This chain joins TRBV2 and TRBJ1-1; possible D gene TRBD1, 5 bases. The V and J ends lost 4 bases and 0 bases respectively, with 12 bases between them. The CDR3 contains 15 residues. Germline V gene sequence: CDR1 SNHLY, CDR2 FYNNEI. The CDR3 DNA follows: TGTGCCAGCAGTGTTCCCGGGGGGATGAACACTGAAGCTTTCTTT. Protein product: CASSVPGGMNTEAFF.

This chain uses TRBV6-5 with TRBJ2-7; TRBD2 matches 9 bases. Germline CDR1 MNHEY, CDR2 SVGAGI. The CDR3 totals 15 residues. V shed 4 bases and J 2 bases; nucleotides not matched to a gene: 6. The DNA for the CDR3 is TGTGCCAGCAGTTCCCACGGCGGGAGGGCCTACGAGCAGTACTTC. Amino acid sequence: CASSSHGGRAYEQYF.

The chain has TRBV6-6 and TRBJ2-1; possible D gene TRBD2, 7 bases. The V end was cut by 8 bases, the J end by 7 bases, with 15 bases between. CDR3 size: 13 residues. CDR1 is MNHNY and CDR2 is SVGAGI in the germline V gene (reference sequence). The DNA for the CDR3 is TGTGCCAGCGGGGGGGCCCCGGGGAATGAGCAGTTCTTC. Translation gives CASGGAPGNEQFF.

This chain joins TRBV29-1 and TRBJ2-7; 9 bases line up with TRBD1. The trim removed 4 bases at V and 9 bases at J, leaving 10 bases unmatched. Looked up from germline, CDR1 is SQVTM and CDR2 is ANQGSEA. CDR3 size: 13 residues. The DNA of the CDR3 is TGCAGCGTTGCGTCCGGGACAGGGAGCGGGCAGTACTTC. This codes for CSVASGTGSGQYF.

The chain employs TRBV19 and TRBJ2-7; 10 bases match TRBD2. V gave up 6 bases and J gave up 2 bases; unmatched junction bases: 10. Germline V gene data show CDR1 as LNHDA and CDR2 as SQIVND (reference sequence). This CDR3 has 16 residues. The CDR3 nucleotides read TGTGCCAGTAGCACAGGGAGGACTAGCGGCACCTACGAGCAGTACTTC. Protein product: CASSTGRTSGTYEQYF. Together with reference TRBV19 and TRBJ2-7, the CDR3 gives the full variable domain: DGGITQSPKYLFRKEGQNVTLSCEQNLNHDAMYWYRQDPGQGLRLIYYSQIVNDFQKGDIAEGYSVSREKKESFPLTVTSAQKNPTAFYLCASSTGRTSGTYEQYFGPGTRLTVT.

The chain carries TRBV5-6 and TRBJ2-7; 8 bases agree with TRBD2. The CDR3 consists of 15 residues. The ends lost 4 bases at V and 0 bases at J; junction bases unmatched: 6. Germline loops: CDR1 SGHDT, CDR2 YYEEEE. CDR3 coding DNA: TGTGCCAGCAGCCCGCTAGCGGGCCACTCCTACGAGCAGTACTTC. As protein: CASSPLAGHSYEQYF.

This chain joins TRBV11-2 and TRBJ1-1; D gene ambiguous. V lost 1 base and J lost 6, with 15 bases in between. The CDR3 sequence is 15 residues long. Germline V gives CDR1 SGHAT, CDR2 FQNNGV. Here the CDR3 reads CASSLGGFVLAEAFF. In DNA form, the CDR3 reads TGTGCCAGCAGCTTAGGAGGGTTTGTCCTCGCTGAAGCTTTCTTT.

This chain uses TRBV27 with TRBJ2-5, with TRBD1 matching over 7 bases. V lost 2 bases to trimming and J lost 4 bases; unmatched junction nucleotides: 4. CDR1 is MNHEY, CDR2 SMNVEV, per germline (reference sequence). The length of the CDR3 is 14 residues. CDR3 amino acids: CASSLNNRGETQYF. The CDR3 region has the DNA TGTGCCAGCAGTTTAAATAACAGGGGAGAGACCCAGTACTTC.